This T cell receptor (beta chain) stems from a study of blood T cell repertoires in COVID-19. TCRdb's table, derived via immunoSEQ multiplex PCR, lists solely in-frame clones and lacks some. This sample carries tens of thousands of clones, around 90% of them seen once, and the ten largest clones take roughly 20%. The V and J ends lost 4 bases and 1 base respectively, with 16 bases between them. Germline CDR1 is LGHDT and CDR2 is YNNKEL (reference sequence). The CDR3 is 16 amino acids. The specimen was peripheral blood. The TCR originated in a human donor in a cohort sampled during active COVID-19. The rearrangement uses TRBV3-1 (or the pseudogene TRBV3-2) and TRBJ2-5; D may be TRBD2 (6 bases). The CDR3 bases are TGTGCCAGCAGCCGCACCCGGACTACCCCCCAAGAGACCCAGTACTTC. Its translation is CASSRTRTTPQETQYF.